This T cell receptor (beta chain) was profiled in a study of T cell repertoires in cytomegalovirus infection. In this sample, this clonotype turned up a few times. Each CDR3 protein gets one entry after TCRdb re-called the reads with MiXCR. The table has a few hundred thousand distinct CDR3 sequences, 9.5% seen once. V lost 10 bases and J 2 bases, leaving 10 bases between the germline ends. The CDR3 is made up of 12 amino acids. The source is a human donor in good health (CMV status not recorded). Some clones in this sample may be carry-over from other donors' samples. The sample was PBMCs. The chain carries TRBV12-3 or TRBV12-4 and TRBJ2-3; D is uncertain. The CDR3 loop is CAIRVLTDTQYF. The CDR3, as DNA: TGTGCCATCCGGGTTCTCACAGATACGCAGTATTTT.